These 3 T cell receptor beta chains were all obtained from the same sample, sequenced in a study of OX40 agonist ivuxolimab in advanced cancers. Some clones are missing from TCRdb's copy, which holds only in-frame ones; the method was immunoSEQ multiplex PCR. The sample yields 50,000 to 55,000 clones, approximately 90% seen once. Sequenced material: CD4+ or CD8+ T cells sorted from blood, taken in a trial of the OX40 agonist ivuxolimab. All receptors derive from an adult with an advanced solid tumor such as melanoma, head and neck, liver or kidney cancer.

J is TRBJ1-2 and V is TRBV27; D unresolved. V gave up 8 bases and J gave up 6 bases, with 22 bases separating them. The CDR3 spans 15 residues. The germline V gene has CDR1 MNHEY and CDR2 SMNVEV (reference sequence). The CDR3 here is CASSLTAGPANGYTF. The CDR3, as DNA: TGTGCCAGCTCTTTAACCGCGGGTCCGGCAAATGGCTACACCTTC.

This chain's CDR3 is CASNLNIAMGGELFF. The CDR3 DNA sequence: TGTGCCAGCAACCTGAACATAGCGATGGGCGGGGAGCTGTTTTTT. The chain employs TRBV6-1 and TRBJ2-2, with TRBD2 as a possible D gene (5 bases). Trimming removed 7 bases at V and 7 bases at J, with 19 bases between. This CDR3 has 15 residues. CDR1 is MNHNS and CDR2 is SASEGT in the germline V gene.

The chain recombines TRBV11-2 with TRBJ1-1; D is perhaps TRBD1 (6 bases). Trimming pared 7 bases from V and 2 bases from J, leaving 11 bases between. The CDR3 runs to 13 residues. CDR1 and CDR2 (germline): SGHAT, FQNNGV. CDR3 sequence reads: CASTLTGNTEAFF. The CDR3 DNA sequence: TGTGCCAGCACCTTGACAGGAAACACTGAAGCTTTCTTT.